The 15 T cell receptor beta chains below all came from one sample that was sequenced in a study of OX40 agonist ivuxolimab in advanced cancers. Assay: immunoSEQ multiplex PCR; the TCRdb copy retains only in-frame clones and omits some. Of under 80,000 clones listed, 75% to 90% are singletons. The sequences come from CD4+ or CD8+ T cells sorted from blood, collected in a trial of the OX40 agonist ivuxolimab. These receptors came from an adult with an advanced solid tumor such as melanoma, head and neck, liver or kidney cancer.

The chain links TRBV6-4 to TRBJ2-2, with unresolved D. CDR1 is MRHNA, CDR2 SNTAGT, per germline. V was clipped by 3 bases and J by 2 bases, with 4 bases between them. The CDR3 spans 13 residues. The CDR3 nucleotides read TGTGCCAGCAGTGAGACTAACACCGGGGAGCTGTTTTTT. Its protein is CASSETNTGELFF.

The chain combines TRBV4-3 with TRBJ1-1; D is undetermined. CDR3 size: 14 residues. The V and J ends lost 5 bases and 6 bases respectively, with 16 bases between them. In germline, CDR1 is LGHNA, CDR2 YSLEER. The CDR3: CASSTTRGGPEAFF. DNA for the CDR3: TGCGCCAGCAGCACAACCAGAGGCGGGCCTGAAGCTTTCTTT.

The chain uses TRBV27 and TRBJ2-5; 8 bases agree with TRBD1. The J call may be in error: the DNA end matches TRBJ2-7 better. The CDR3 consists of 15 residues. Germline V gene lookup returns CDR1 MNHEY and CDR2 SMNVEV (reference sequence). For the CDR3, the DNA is TGTGCCAGCAGGTTGGGACAGGAGGCACCCTACGAGCAGTACTTC. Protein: CASRLGQEAPYEQYF.

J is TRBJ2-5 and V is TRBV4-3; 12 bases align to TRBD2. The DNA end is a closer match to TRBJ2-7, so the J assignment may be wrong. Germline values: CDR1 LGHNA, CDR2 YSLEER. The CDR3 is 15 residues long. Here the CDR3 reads CASSQGLAGDNEQYF. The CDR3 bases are TGCGCCAGCAGCCAAGGACTAGCGGGAGACAACGAGCAGTACTTC.

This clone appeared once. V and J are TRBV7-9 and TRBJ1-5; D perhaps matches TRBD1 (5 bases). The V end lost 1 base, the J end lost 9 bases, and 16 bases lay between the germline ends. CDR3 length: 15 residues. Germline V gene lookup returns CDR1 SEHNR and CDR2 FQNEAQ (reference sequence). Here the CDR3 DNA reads TGTGCCAGCAGCTTAGGCCCGCAGGGTAGCGGGCCCCAGCATTTT. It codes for CASSLGPQGSGPQHF.

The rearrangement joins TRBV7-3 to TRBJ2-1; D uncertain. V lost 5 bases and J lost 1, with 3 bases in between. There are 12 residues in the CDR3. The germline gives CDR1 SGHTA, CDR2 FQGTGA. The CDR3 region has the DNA TGTGCCAGCAGCCCATCCTACAATGAGCAGTTCTTC. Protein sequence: CASSPSYNEQFF.

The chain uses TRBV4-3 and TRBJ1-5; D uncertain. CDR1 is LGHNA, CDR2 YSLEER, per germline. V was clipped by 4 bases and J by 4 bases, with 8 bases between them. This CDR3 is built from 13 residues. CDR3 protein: CASSLVENQPQHF. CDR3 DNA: TGCGCCAGCAGCCTAGTGGAAAATCAGCCCCAGCATTTT.

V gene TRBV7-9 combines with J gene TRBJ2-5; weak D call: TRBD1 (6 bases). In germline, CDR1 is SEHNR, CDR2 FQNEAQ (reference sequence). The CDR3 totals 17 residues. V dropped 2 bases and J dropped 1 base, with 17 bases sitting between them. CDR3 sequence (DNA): TGTGCCAGCAGCTTACCCAGCAGGGGCGAGATCCAAGAGACCCAGTACTTC. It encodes CASSLPSRGEIQETQYF. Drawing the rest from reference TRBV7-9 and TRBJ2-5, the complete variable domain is DTGVSQNPRHKITKRGQNVTFRCDPISEHNRLYWYRQTLGQGPEFLTYFQNEAQLEKSRLLSDRFSAERPKGSFSTLEIQRTEQGDSAMYLCASSLPSRGEIQETQYFGPGTRLLVL.

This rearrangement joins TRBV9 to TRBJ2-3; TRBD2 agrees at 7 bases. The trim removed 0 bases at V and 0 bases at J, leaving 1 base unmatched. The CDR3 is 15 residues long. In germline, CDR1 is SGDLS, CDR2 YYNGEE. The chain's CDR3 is CASSVAAGSTDTQYF. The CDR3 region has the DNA TGTGCCAGCAGCGTAGCAGCGGGGAGCACAGATACGCAGTATTTT.

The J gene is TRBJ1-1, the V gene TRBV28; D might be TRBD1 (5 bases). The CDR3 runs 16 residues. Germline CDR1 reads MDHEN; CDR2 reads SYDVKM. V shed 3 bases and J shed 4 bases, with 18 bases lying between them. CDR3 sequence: CASSLFSGEKRTEAFF. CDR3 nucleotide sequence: TGTGCCAGCAGTTTGTTCTCGGGGGAAAAGCGCACTGAAGCTTTCTTT.

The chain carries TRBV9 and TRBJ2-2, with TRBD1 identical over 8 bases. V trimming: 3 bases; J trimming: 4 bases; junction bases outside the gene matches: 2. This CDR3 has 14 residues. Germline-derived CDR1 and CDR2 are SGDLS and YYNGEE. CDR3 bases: TGTGCCAGCAGCGGGACAGGGTCCACCGGGGAGCTGTTTTTT. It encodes CASSGTGSTGELFF.

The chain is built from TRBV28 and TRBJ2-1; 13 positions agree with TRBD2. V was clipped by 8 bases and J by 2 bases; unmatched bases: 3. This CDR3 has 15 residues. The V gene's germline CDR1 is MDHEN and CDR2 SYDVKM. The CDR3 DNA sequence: TGTGCCAGCGTGGGACTAGCGGGGACCTACAATGAGCAGTTCTTC. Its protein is CASVGLAGTYNEQFF.

This CDR3 is CASSSSSITGELFF. The CDR3 DNA follows: TGTGCCAGCAGTTCCTCGAGTATCACCGGGGAGCTGTTTTTT. The J gene is TRBJ2-2, the V gene TRBV27; D is unclear. Per germline, CDR1 MNHEY and CDR2 SMNVEV (reference sequence). Trimming left V 4 bases short and J 4 bases short, with 10 bases between. The CDR3 consists of 14 residues.

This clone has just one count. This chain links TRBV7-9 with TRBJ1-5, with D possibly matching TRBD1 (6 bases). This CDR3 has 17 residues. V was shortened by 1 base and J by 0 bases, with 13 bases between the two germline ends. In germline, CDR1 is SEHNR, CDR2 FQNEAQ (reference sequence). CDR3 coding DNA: TGTGCCAGCAGCTTAGTGGGCAGGGGTTATAGCAATCAGCCCCAGCATTTT. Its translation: CASSLVGRGYSNQPQHF.

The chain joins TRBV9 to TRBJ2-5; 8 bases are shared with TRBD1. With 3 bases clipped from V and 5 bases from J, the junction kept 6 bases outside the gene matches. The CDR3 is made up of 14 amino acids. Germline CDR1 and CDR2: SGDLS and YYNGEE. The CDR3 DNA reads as TGTGCCAGCAGCGGCAGGGGGCTGGACGAGACCCAGTACTTC. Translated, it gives CASSGRGLDETQYF.